One and the same sample provided the 18 T cell receptor beta chains below, sequenced in a study of radiotherapy plus CTLA-4 blockade in lung cancer. Some clones are missing from TCRdb's copy, which holds only in-frame ones; the method was immunoSEQ multiplex PCR. Altogether about 78,000 clones are present, more than 75% being singletons, with the ten largest covering over 0.75%. The sample here was peripheral blood, taken from a patient treated with radiotherapy plus ipilimumab. The receptors here all came from a human donor with non-small cell lung cancer who had stable disease on radiotherapy plus ipilimumab.

This clone was recorded only once. The rearrangement uses TRBV5-6 and TRBJ2-3, with TRBD2 matching 9 bases. Germline V lookup: CDR1 SGHDT, CDR2 YYEEEE. J gave up 1 base and V 3 bases, and 9 bases lay outside the gene matches. The CDR3 has 17 residues. The CDR3: CASSSFRLAEGTDTQYF. The CDR3 nucleotides read TGTGCCAGCAGCTCCTTTCGACTAGCGGAAGGCACAGATACGCAGTATTTT. Based on the CDR3 plus reference TRBV5-6 and TRBJ2-3, the full variable domain is DAGVTQSPTHLIKTRGQQVTLRCSPKSGHDTVSWYQQALGQGPQFIFQYYEEEERQRGNFPDRFSGHQFPNYSSELNVNALLLGDSALYLCASSSFRLAEGTDTQYFGPGTRLTVL.

The gene calls are TRBV9 and TRBJ1-3, with D maybe TRBD1 (6 bases). Germline lookup yields CDR1 SGDLS and CDR2 YYNGEE. The CDR3 runs to 16 residues. Deletions cut 4 bases from V and 1 base from J, with 15 bases between. The CDR3 DNA sequence: TGTGCCAGCAGCCCCCAAGGGGGAGTTTCTGGAAACACCATATATTTT. As protein: CASSPQGGVSGNTIYF.

The chain combines TRBV30 with TRBJ2-5; unclear D gene. The V and J ends lost 0 bases and 4 bases respectively, with 9 bases between them. The CDR3 sequence is 13 residues long. CDR1 GTSNPN and CDR2 SVGIG come from the germline V gene (reference sequence). This CDR3 is CAWSVRSAETQYF. The CDR3 DNA sequence: TGTGCCTGGAGTGTACGCAGTGCAGAGACCCAGTACTTC. Looking up the rest from reference TRBV30 and TRBJ2-5 gives the full variable domain: SQTIHQWPATLVQPVGSPLSLECTVEGTSNPNLYWYRQAAGRGLQLLFYSVGIGQISSEVPQNLSASRPQDRQFILSSKKLLLSDSGFYLCAWSVRSAETQYFGPGTRLLVL.

The rearrangement uses TRBV19 and TRBJ2-5; tentatively, D is TRBD2 (5 bases). CDR1 is LNHDA, CDR2 SQIVND, per germline (reference sequence). This CDR3 region has 14 residues. V was trimmed by 1 base and J by 3 bases, leaving 9 bases between them. The CDR3 reads CASSIGRTEETQYF. CDR3 nucleotides: TGTGCCAGTAGTATAGGCAGGACTGAAGAGACCCAGTACTTC.

This clone has just one count. V gene TRBV30 combines with J gene TRBJ1-1; possibly TRBD1 for D (5 bases). V gave up 4 bases and J gave up 0 bases, with 12 bases separating them. CDR1 is GTSNPN and CDR2 is SVGIG in the germline V gene (reference sequence). The length of the CDR3 is 14 residues. CDR3: CAWNTPGLNTEAFF. CDR3 nucleotide sequence: TGTGCCTGGAATACTCCGGGACTGAACACTGAAGCTTTCTTT.

This clone appeared a few times. V and J are TRBV10-2 and TRBJ2-7, with TRBD2 identical over 16 bases. The trim removed 2 bases at V and 6 bases at J, leaving 13 bases unmatched. The CDR3 runs to 19 residues. CDR1 and CDR2 from the germline V gene are WSHSY and SAAADI. CDR3 DNA: TGCGCCAGCAGTGAGGCGGCGGGGACTAGCGGGAGGGGGGGGTCCGAGCAGTACTTC. Translated: CASSEAAGTSGRGGSEQYF.

This chain joins TRBV4-2 and TRBJ1-1, with D uncertain. Trimming took off 5 bases at V and 12 bases at J, with 13 bases between the two ends. This CDR3 is built from 11 residues. The V gene's germline CDR1 is LGHNA and CDR2 YNFKEQ. The CDR3 protein is CASSSSNTPFF. Here the CDR3 DNA reads TGTGCCAGCAGCTCCTCAAATACGCCTTTCTTT.

The chain couples TRBV11-2 to TRBJ1-1, with D perhaps matching TRBD1 (5 bases). CDR1 SGHAT and CDR2 FQNNGV come from the germline V gene. CDR3 length: 16 residues. V lost 1 base, J lost 1 base, and 13 bases lay in between. CDR3: CASSLGFVGGNTEAFF. CDR3 bases: TGTGCCAGCAGCTTAGGGTTCGTTGGGGGGAACACTGAAGCTTTCTTT.

The V call is TRBV9, the J call TRBJ2-5; 7 bases fit TRBD2. The germline V gene encodes CDR1 SGDLS and CDR2 YYNGEE. The V and J ends lost 0 bases and 5 bases, in that order; junction bases with no gene match: 7. CDR3 length: 15 amino acids. This CDR3 reads CASSVGRGTSETQYF. The CDR3, as DNA: TGTGCCAGCAGCGTAGGGCGGGGGACCTCCGAGACCCAGTACTTC.

V is TRBV28 and J is TRBJ1-2, with D unresolved. This CDR3 is built from 12 residues. The V end was cut by 2 bases, the J end by 6 bases, with 7 bases between. CDR1 and CDR2 from the germline V gene are MDHEN and SYDVKM. CDR3 nucleotide sequence: TGTGCCAGCAGTTTAATCCCAAATGGCTACACCTTC. It specifies CASSLIPNGYTF.

The rearrangement joins TRBV4-2 to TRBJ1-6; D is perhaps TRBD1 (6 bases). The CDR3 totals 16 residues. Looked up from germline, CDR1 is LGHNA and CDR2 is YNFKEQ. Trimming shortened V by 0 bases and J by 7 bases, and 13 bases separated the two germline ends. CDR3 DNA: TGTGCCAGCAGCCAAGACCCTACAGGGTTGAATTCACCCCTCCACTTT. Translating it yields CASSQDPTGLNSPLHF.

The DNA for the CDR3 is TGTGCCTGGAGAAGCGGAAAAGGGACAGGGGGTTCAGCGAGCAATCAGCCCCAGCATTTT. As protein: CAWRSGKGTGGSASNQPQHF. The V and J genes are TRBV30 and TRBJ1-5; 11 positions agree with TRBD1. V dropped 3 bases and J dropped 1; count of bases not matched to a gene: 17. The CDR3 has 20 residues. Per the germline V gene, CDR1 is GTSNPN and CDR2 is SVGIG (reference sequence).

The chain joins TRBV5-1 to TRBJ2-1; TRBD2 matches at 13 bases. V dropped 4 bases and J dropped 4; count of bases not matched to a gene: 5. This CDR3 has 16 residues. Germline CDR1 SGHRS, CDR2 YFSETQ. The CDR3 spells CASSPTGLAGYNEQFF. CDR3 DNA: TGCGCCAGCAGCCCTACGGGACTAGCGGGGTACAATGAGCAGTTCTTC.

This rearrangement joins TRBV5-1 to TRBJ2-5, with D maybe TRBD2 (6 bases). The CDR3 totals 12 residues. The V end lost 5 bases, the J end lost 4 bases, and 9 bases lay between the germline ends. Per the germline V gene, CDR1 is SGHRS and CDR2 is YFSETQ. For the CDR3, the DNA is TGCGCCAGCAGAGTGGGGGGAGAGACCCAGTACTTC. This translates into CASRVGGETQYF.

The gene calls are TRBV28 and TRBJ2-3; D is uncertain. From germline, CDR1 is MDHEN and CDR2 SYDVKM. CDR3 length equals 11 residues. V was cut by 6 bases and J by 7 bases, with 8 bases left in between. The CDR3, as DNA: TGTGCCAGCAGCGAAGGACATACGCAGTATTTT. It translates to CASSEGHTQYF.

This clone was seen once. The chain joins TRBV21-1 to TRBJ1-1. TRBV21-1 is noted as a pseudogene. The CDR3 has 15 residues. This CDR3 reads CASSKGWVMNTEAFF. For the CDR3, the DNA is TGTGCCAGCAGCAAGGGTTGGGTCATGAACACTGAAGCTTTCTTT.

This chain uses TRBV5-1 with TRBJ1-4; D unclear. Germline CDR1 SGHRS, CDR2 YFSETQ. V gave up 0 bases and J gave up 2 bases, with 8 bases separating them. The CDR3 spans 15 residues. CDR3 residues: CASSLEGMTNEKLFF. In DNA, the CDR3 is TGCGCCAGCAGCTTGGAGGGTATGACTAATGAAAAACTGTTTTTT.

The chain has TRBV7-9 and TRBJ2-2; D might be TRBD2 (5 bases). Trimming left V 9 bases short and J 2 bases short, with 13 bases between. Germline CDR1 and CDR2: SEHNR and FQNEAQ (reference sequence). The CDR3 consists of 14 residues. Written as DNA, the CDR3 is TGTGCCAGAGGAGGAGCGGCAAACACCGGGGAGCTGTTTTTT. This codes for CARGGAANTGELFF. The complete variable domain, with remaining parts taken from reference TRBV7-9 and TRBJ2-2, reads DTGVSQNPRHKITKRGQNVTFRCDPISEHNRLYWYRQTLGQGPEFLTYFQNEAQLEKSRLLSDRFSAERPKGSFSTLEIQRTEQGDSAMYLCARGGAANTGELFFGEGSRLTVL.